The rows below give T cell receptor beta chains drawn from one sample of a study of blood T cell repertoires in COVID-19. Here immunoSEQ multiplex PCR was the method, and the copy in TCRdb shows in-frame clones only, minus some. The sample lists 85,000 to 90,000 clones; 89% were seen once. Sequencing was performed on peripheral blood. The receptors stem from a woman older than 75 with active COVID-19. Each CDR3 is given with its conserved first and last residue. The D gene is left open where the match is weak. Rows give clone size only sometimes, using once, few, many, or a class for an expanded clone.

CDR3 protein: CASKITSAYNEQFF; CDR3 DNA: TGTGCCAGCAAGATAACTAGCGCATACAATGAGCAGTTCTTC; CDR3 length: 14; V gene: TRBV19; D gene: TRBD2; clone size: -; J gene: TRBJ2-1
CDR3 protein: CASSLRGRGDTQYF; CDR3 DNA: TGTGCCAGCAGCCTTAGGGGGCGGGGAGATACGCAGTATTTT; CDR3 length: 14; V gene: TRBV14; D gene: -; clone size: once; J gene: TRBJ2-3
CDR3 protein: CASSPQGDAGGKGYTF; CDR3 DNA: TGTGCCAGCTCACCGCAGGGGGACGCTGGAGGGAAGGGCTACACCTTC; CDR3 length: 16; V gene: TRBV18; D gene: TRBD1; clone size: -; J gene: TRBJ1-2
CDR3 protein: CSARRLDTIYF; CDR3 DNA: TGCAGTGCTAGACGACTGGACACCATATATTTT; CDR3 length: 11; V gene: TRBV20-1; D gene: -; clone size: -; J gene: TRBJ1-3
CDR3 protein: CASSLNREGGTQYF; CDR3 DNA: TGTGCCAGCAGCTTAAACAGGGAGGGAGGGACCCAGTACTTC; CDR3 length: 14; V gene: TRBV7-2; D gene: -; clone size: -; J gene: TRBJ2-5
CDR3 protein: CASSSQGFRTEAFF; CDR3 DNA: TGTGCCAGCAGTTCCCAGGGTTTTCGGACTGAAGCTTTCTTT; CDR3 length: 14; V gene: TRBV28; D gene: -; clone size: -; J gene: TRBJ1-1
CDR3 protein: CASSPGRGNEQFF; CDR3 DNA: TGCGCCAGCAGCCCGGGCAGGGGTAATGAGCAGTTCTTC; CDR3 length: 13; V gene: TRBV4-3; D gene: -; clone size: -; J gene: TRBJ2-1
CDR3 protein: CSVAGLDEQFF; CDR3 DNA: TGCAGCGTTGCAGGGTTGGATGAGCAGTTCTTC; CDR3 length: 11; V gene: TRBV29-1; D gene: -; clone size: -; J gene: TRBJ2-1
CDR3 protein: CASRTSNIATQYF; CDR3 DNA: TGTGCCAGTAGGACTAGCAACATCGCGACCCAGTACTTC; CDR3 length: 13; V gene: TRBV19; D gene: TRBD2; clone size: -; J gene: TRBJ2-5
CDR3 protein: CASSGLAGTLDEQFF; CDR3 DNA: TGTGCCAGCTCGGGGTTAGCGGGGACTTTAGATGAGCAGTTCTTC; CDR3 length: 15; V gene: TRBV18; D gene: TRBD2; clone size: -; J gene: TRBJ2-1
CDR3 protein: CASTRGLANEKLFF; CDR3 DNA: TGTGCCAGCACCCGGGGGTTAGCTAATGAAAAACTGTTTTTT; CDR3 length: 14; V gene: TRBV28; D gene: -; clone size: -; J gene: TRBJ1-4
CDR3 protein: CASSSERGDNEQFF; CDR3 DNA: TGTGCCAGCAGCTCGGAGCGGGGGGACAATGAGCAGTTCTTC; CDR3 length: 14; V gene: TRBV9; D gene: TRBD2; clone size: few; J gene: TRBJ2-1
CDR3 protein: CASSLLGIGASASDTQYF; CDR3 DNA: TGTGCCAGCAGCTTGCTTGGTATAGGGGCTAGCGCGTCAGATACGCAGTATTTT; CDR3 length: 18; V gene: TRBV11-3; D gene: -; clone size: -; J gene: TRBJ2-3
CDR3 protein: CASSPRTGANTGELFF; CDR3 DNA: TGTGCCAGCAGCCCACGAACAGGAGCGAACACCGGGGAGCTGTTTTTT; CDR3 length: 16; V gene: TRBV9; D gene: -; clone size: -; J gene: TRBJ2-2
CDR3 protein: CASSSPGGAGYGYTF; CDR3 DNA: TGTGCCAGCAGCTCCCCAGGGGGCGCGGGCTATGGCTACACCTTC; CDR3 length: 15; V gene: TRBV7-8; D gene: TRBD1; clone size: -; J gene: TRBJ1-2
CDR3 protein: CATSRGTSGTQLTDTQYF; CDR3 DNA: TGTGCCACCAGCAGAGGGACTAGCGGGACGCAACTCACAGATACGCAGTATTTT; CDR3 length: 18; V gene: TRBV15; D gene: TRBD2; clone size: -; J gene: TRBJ2-3
CDR3 protein: CASSSSRRTSQETQYF; CDR3 DNA: TGTGCCAGCAGTTCCTCCCGCAGGACTAGCCAAGAGACCCAGTACTTC; CDR3 length: 16; V gene: TRBV28; D gene: TRBD2; clone size: -; J gene: TRBJ2-5
CDR3 protein: CASSPRGSGEDTQYF; CDR3 DNA: TGTGCCAGCAGCCCCCGAGGTAGCGGCGAAGATACGCAGTATTTT; CDR3 length: 15; V gene: TRBV7-3; D gene: -; clone size: -; J gene: TRBJ2-3
CDR3 protein: CATAGQPGELFF; CDR3 DNA: TGTGCCACCGCGGGACAGCCGGGGGAGCTGTTTTTT; CDR3 length: 12; V gene: TRBV27; D gene: -; clone size: -; J gene: TRBJ2-2
CDR3 protein: CASSPADRGGNEKLFF; CDR3 DNA: TGTGCCAGCAGCCCCGCTGACAGGGGCGGTAATGAAAAACTGTTTTTT; CDR3 length: 16; V gene: TRBV28; D gene: TRBD1; clone size: -; J gene: TRBJ1-4
CDR3 protein: CASSSLGVTGELFF; CDR3 DNA: TGTGCCAGCAGCAGCTTGGGAGTCACCGGGGAGCTGTTTTTT; CDR3 length: 14; V gene: TRBV7-2; D gene: -; clone size: few; J gene: TRBJ2-2
CDR3 protein: CASSPSQGAAGANVLTF; CDR3 DNA: TGTGCCAGCTCACCGAGTCAGGGGGCAGCTGGGGCCAACGTCCTGACTTTC; CDR3 length: 17; V gene: TRBV18; D gene: TRBD1; clone size: -; J gene: TRBJ2-6
CDR3 protein: CASNFRGGRQPQHF; CDR3 DNA: TGTGCCAGTAACTTCCGGGGGGGAAGACAGCCCCAGCATTTT; CDR3 length: 14; V gene: TRBV19; D gene: -; clone size: -; J gene: TRBJ1-5
CDR3 protein: CASSSNQETQYF; CDR3 DNA: TGTGCCAGCAGCTCCAATCAAGAGACCCAGTACTTC; CDR3 length: 12; V gene: TRBV11-2; D gene: -; clone size: -; J gene: TRBJ2-5
CDR3 protein: CASSLFLLSNQPQHF; CDR3 DNA: -; CDR3 length: 15; V gene: TRBV28; D gene: -; clone size: -; J gene: TRBJ1-5
CDR3 protein: CASSYSGGNTGELFF; CDR3 DNA: TGTGCCAGCAGTTACTCGGGGGGGAACACCGGGGAGCTGTTTTTT; CDR3 length: 15; V gene: TRBV6-5; D gene: -; clone size: -; J gene: TRBJ2-2
CDR3 protein: CASSTRGRSRGYTF; CDR3 DNA: TGTGCCAGCAGTACCAGGGGACGCTCCAGGGGCTACACCTTC; CDR3 length: 14; V gene: TRBV9; D gene: -; clone size: -; J gene: TRBJ1-2
CDR3 protein: CASSLSGLAAYNEQFF; CDR3 DNA: TGTGCCAGCAGCTTGTCCGGACTAGCGGCCTACAATGAGCAGTTCTTC; CDR3 length: 16; V gene: TRBV5-4; D gene: TRBD2; clone size: -; J gene: TRBJ2-1
CDR3 protein: CASRTRPQETQYF; CDR3 DNA: TGTGCCAGCAGGACACGCCCGCAAGAGACCCAGTACTTC; CDR3 length: 13; V gene: TRBV2; D gene: -; clone size: once; J gene: TRBJ2-5
CDR3 protein: CASRRRDGSSYEQYF; CDR3 DNA: TGTGCCAGTAGACGGAGGGACGGGAGCTCCTACGAGCAGTACTTC; CDR3 length: 15; V gene: TRBV19; D gene: -; clone size: -; J gene: TRBJ2-7
CDR3 protein: CASSSRTSGIHTEQFF; CDR3 DNA: TGTGCCAGCAGTTCTCGGACTAGCGGGATTCACACTGAGCAGTTCTTC; CDR3 length: 16; V gene: TRBV28; D gene: TRBD2; clone size: -; J gene: TRBJ2-1
CDR3 protein: CAISDPGIAGATDTQYF; CDR3 DNA: TGTGCCATCAGTGACCCCGGTATAGCGGGAGCGACAGATACGCAGTATTTT; CDR3 length: 17; V gene: TRBV10-3; D gene: TRBD2; clone size: -; J gene: TRBJ2-3
CDR3 protein: CASSVVSTDTQYF; CDR3 DNA: TGTGCCAGCAGCGTAGTCTCCACAGATACGCAGTATTTT; CDR3 length: 13; V gene: TRBV9; D gene: -; clone size: once; J gene: TRBJ2-3
CDR3 protein: CASSGQLKQYF; CDR3 DNA: TGTGCCAGCTCCGGACAACTCAAGCAGTACTTC; CDR3 length: 11; V gene: TRBV3-1/TRBV3-2; D gene: -; clone size: -; J gene: TRBJ2-7
CDR3 protein: CASSPRWPEQYF; CDR3 DNA: TGTGCCAGCTCACCACGGTGGCCCGAGCAGTACTTC; CDR3 length: 12; V gene: TRBV18; D gene: -; clone size: -; J gene: TRBJ2-7
CDR3 protein: CASSLGILAGDTDTQYF; CDR3 DNA: TGCGCCAGCAGCTTGGGGATACTAGCGGGGGACACAGATACGCAGTATTTT; CDR3 length: 17; V gene: TRBV5-1; D gene: TRBD2; clone size: -; J gene: TRBJ2-3
CDR3 protein: CASSQRGYEQYF; CDR3 DNA: TGTGCCAGCAGCCAAAGGGGCTACGAGCAGTACTTC; CDR3 length: 12; V gene: TRBV3-1/TRBV3-2; D gene: -; clone size: once; J gene: TRBJ2-7
CDR3 protein: CASIPAGRTDTQYF; CDR3 DNA: TGTGCCAGCATTCCAGCGGGTAGGACAGATACGCAGTATTTT; CDR3 length: 14; V gene: TRBV2; D gene: -; clone size: -; J gene: TRBJ2-3
CDR3 protein: CASSRLAGAETQYF; CDR3 DNA: TGTGCCAGTAGCAGACTAGCGGGAGCAGAGACCCAGTACTTC; CDR3 length: 14; V gene: TRBV19; D gene: TRBD2; clone size: -; J gene: TRBJ2-5
CDR3 protein: CASSIYRDRDQPQHF; CDR3 DNA: TGTGCCAGTAGTATATACCGGGACAGGGATCAGCCCCAGCATTTT; CDR3 length: 15; V gene: TRBV19; D gene: TRBD1; clone size: -; J gene: TRBJ1-5
CDR3 protein: CASSQITSSPPEQYF; CDR3 DNA: TGTGCCAGCAGCCAAATTACTAGTTCCCCCCCCGAGCAGTACTTC; CDR3 length: 15; V gene: TRBV4-2; D gene: -; clone size: -; J gene: TRBJ2-7
CDR3 protein: CASSLMDRTVYEQYF; CDR3 DNA: TGTGCCAGCAGTTTAATGGACAGGACGGTCTACGAGCAGTACTTC; CDR3 length: 15; V gene: TRBV28; D gene: TRBD1; clone size: -; J gene: TRBJ2-7
CDR3 protein: CASSKGRGRIRTEAFF; CDR3 DNA: TGTGCCAGCAGCAAAGGCAGGGGAAGGATTAGAACTGAAGCTTTCTTT; CDR3 length: 16; V gene: TRBV21-1; D gene: -; clone size: -; J gene: TRBJ1-1
CDR3 protein: CASSEGSGRNEQFF; CDR3 DNA: TGCGCCAGCAGCGAGGGCTCCGGTCGGAATGAGCAGTTCTTC; CDR3 length: 14; V gene: TRBV5-1; D gene: -; clone size: -; J gene: TRBJ2-1